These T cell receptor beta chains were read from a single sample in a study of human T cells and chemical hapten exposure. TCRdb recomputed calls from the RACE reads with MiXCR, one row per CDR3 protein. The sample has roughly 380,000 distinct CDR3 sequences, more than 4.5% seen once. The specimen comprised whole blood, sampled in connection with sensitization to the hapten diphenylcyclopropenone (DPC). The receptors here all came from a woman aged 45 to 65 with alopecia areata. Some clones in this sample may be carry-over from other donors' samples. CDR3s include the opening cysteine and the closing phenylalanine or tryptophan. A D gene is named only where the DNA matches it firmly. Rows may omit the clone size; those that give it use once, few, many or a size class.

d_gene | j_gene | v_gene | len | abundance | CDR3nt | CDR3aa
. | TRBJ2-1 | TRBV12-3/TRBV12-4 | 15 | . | TGTGCCAGCAGTGCATGGGGAGCCGACTACAATGAGCAGTTCTTC | CASSAWGADYNEQFF
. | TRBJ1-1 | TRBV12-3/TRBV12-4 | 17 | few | TGTGCCAGCTTCAGGACAGTCCCCAGGGGCATGAACACTGAAGCTTTCTTT | CASFRTVPRGMNTEAFF
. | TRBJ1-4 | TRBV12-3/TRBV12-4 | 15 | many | TGTGCCAGCAGTTTAGCGCGAGGGCCTAATGAAAAACTGTTTTTT | CASSLARGPNEKLFF
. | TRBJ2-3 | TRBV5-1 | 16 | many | TGCGCCAGCAGCCTGGGGCGGGGCGGGGATGGAGATACGCAGTATTTT | CASSLGRGGDGDTQYF
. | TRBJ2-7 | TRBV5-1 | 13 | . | TGCGCCAGCAGCTTGGCTCCCGGCTACGAGCGGTACTTC | CASSLAPGYERYF
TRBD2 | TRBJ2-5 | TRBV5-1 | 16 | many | TGCGCCAGCAGCTTGGGAGCGGGGGGGCCGGAGGAGACCCAGTACTTC | CASSLGAGGPEETQYF
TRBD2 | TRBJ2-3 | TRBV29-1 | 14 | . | TGCAGCGTCCCTACTAGCGGGAGCACAGATACGCAGTATTTT | CSVPTSGSTDTQYF
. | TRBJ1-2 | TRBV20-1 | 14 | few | TGCAGTGCTAGAGATCCCCGGCAGAACTATGGCTACACCTTC | CSARDPRQNYGYTF
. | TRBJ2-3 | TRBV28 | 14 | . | TGTGCCAGCGGTATGGGAGAAGGGACAGATACGCAGTATTTT | CASGMGEGTDTQYF
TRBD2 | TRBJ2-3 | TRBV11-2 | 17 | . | TGTGCCAGCAGCCGAAAACTAGCGGATACTAGCACAGATACGCAGTATTTT | CASSRKLADTSTDTQYF
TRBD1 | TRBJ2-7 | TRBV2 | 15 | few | TGTGCCAGCAGGATTCCGGGACAGGGTCCCTACGAGCAGTACTTC | CASRIPGQGPYEQYF
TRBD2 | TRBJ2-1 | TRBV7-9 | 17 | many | TGTGCCAGCAGCCCAAGGGCCGGACTAGACCCCTACAATGAGCAGTTCTTC | CASSPRAGLDPYNEQFF
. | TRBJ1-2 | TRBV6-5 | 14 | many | TGTGCCAGCAGGGAAGAGGGGTATAGCTATGGCTACACCTTC | CASREEGYSYGYTF
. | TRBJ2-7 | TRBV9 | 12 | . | TGTGCCAGCAGCGCAGACGGCCACGAGCAGTACTTC | CASSADGHEQYF
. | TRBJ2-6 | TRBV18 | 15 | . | TGTGCCAGCTCAGTCATCCTATCTGGGGCCAACGTCCTGACTTTC | CASSVILSGANVLTF
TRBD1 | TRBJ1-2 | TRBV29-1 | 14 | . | TGCAGCGTTGAGGACAGGCTAACTAACTATGGCTACACCTTC | CSVEDRLTNYGYTF
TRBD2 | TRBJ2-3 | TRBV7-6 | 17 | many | TGTGCCAGCAGCCACCCACTAGCGGGAGAGTCCACAGATACGCAGTATTTT | CASSHPLAGESTDTQYF
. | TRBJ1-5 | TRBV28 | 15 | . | TGTGCCAGCAGTTTTGGAGTCTATAGCAATCAGCCCCAGCATTTT | CASSFGVYSNQPQHF
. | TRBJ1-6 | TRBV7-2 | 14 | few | TGTGCCAGCAGCCCCCCGGTCGGGAATTCACCCCTCCACTTT | CASSPPVGNSPLHF
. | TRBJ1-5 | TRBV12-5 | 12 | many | TGTGCTAGCGGGGGTGGCAATCAGCCCCAGCATTTT | CASGGGNQPQHF
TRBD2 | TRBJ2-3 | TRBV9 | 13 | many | TGTGCCAGCTCAGGGACTAGCCTAGATACGCAGTATTTT | CASSGTSLDTQYF
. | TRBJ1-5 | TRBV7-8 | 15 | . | TGTGCCAGCAGCGCATTCCGGGCCGCCAATCAGCCCCAGCATTTT | CASSAFRAANQPQHF
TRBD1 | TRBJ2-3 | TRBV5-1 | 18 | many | TGCGCCACCACGTGGCCGGGACAGGGGGCCTCTAGCACAGATACGCAGTATTTT | CATTWPGQGASSTDTQYF
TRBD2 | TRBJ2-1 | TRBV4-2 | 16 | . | TGTGCCAGCAGCCAAGATTGGGTAGCGGGAAACAATGAGCAGTTCTTC | CASSQDWVAGNNEQFF
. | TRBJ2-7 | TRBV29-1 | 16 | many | TGCAGCGTTGGGTCCAGGGGTCAGGATCTGGTCAACGAGCAGTACTTC | CSVGSRGQDLVNEQYF
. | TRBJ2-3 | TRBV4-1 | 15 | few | TGCGCCAGCAGCCAAGATCGGGGCCCCGCAGATACGCAGTATTTT | CASSQDRGPADTQYF
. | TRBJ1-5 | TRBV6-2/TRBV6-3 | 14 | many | TGTGCCAGCCAGAGACAGGATAGCAATCAGCCCCAGCATTTT | CASQRQDSNQPQHF
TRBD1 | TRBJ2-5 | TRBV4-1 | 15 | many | TGCGCCAGCAGCTATGGGACAGGGGGCCGTGAGACCCAGTACTTC | CASSYGTGGRETQYF
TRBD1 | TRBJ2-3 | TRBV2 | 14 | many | TGTGCCAGCAGTGGCAGGGGGAGCACAGATACGCAGTATTTT | CASSGRGSTDTQYF
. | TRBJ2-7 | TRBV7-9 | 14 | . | TGTGCCAGCAGCTTAAAGGGCAGGGGCCACGAGCAGTACTTC | CASSLKGRGHEQYF
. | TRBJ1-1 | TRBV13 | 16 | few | TGTGCCAGCAGCTTAGGTACGGGTAATTTGAACACTGAAGCTTTCTTT | CASSLGTGNLNTEAFF
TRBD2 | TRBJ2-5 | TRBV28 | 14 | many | TGTGCCAGCAGGCGGGGAGGGAAGGAAGAGACCCAGTACTTC | CASRRGGKEETQYF
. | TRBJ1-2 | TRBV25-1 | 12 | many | TGTGCCAGCAGTGGCAGGTACTATGGCTACACCTTC | CASSGRYYGYTF
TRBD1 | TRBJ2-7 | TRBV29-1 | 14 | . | TGCAGCGTTGAGACAGGGCTCCTAGGCGGCGAGCAGTACTTC | CSVETGLLGGEQYF
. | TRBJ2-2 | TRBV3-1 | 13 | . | TGTGCCAGCAGCCATGGGGGAACCGGGGAGCTGTTTTTT | CASSHGGTGELFF
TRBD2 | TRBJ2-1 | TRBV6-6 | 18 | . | TGTGCCAGCAGGCCGACTAGCGGGGGGTCGAGCTCCTACAATGAGCAGTTCTTC | CASRPTSGGSSSYNEQFF
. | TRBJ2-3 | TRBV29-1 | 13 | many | TGCAGCGTTGAAAACGGCTTCACAGATACGCAGTATTTT | CSVENGFTDTQYF
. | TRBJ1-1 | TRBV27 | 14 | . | TGTGCCAGCCTGCCGGGACATTTGAACACTGAAGCTTTCTTT | CASLPGHLNTEAFF